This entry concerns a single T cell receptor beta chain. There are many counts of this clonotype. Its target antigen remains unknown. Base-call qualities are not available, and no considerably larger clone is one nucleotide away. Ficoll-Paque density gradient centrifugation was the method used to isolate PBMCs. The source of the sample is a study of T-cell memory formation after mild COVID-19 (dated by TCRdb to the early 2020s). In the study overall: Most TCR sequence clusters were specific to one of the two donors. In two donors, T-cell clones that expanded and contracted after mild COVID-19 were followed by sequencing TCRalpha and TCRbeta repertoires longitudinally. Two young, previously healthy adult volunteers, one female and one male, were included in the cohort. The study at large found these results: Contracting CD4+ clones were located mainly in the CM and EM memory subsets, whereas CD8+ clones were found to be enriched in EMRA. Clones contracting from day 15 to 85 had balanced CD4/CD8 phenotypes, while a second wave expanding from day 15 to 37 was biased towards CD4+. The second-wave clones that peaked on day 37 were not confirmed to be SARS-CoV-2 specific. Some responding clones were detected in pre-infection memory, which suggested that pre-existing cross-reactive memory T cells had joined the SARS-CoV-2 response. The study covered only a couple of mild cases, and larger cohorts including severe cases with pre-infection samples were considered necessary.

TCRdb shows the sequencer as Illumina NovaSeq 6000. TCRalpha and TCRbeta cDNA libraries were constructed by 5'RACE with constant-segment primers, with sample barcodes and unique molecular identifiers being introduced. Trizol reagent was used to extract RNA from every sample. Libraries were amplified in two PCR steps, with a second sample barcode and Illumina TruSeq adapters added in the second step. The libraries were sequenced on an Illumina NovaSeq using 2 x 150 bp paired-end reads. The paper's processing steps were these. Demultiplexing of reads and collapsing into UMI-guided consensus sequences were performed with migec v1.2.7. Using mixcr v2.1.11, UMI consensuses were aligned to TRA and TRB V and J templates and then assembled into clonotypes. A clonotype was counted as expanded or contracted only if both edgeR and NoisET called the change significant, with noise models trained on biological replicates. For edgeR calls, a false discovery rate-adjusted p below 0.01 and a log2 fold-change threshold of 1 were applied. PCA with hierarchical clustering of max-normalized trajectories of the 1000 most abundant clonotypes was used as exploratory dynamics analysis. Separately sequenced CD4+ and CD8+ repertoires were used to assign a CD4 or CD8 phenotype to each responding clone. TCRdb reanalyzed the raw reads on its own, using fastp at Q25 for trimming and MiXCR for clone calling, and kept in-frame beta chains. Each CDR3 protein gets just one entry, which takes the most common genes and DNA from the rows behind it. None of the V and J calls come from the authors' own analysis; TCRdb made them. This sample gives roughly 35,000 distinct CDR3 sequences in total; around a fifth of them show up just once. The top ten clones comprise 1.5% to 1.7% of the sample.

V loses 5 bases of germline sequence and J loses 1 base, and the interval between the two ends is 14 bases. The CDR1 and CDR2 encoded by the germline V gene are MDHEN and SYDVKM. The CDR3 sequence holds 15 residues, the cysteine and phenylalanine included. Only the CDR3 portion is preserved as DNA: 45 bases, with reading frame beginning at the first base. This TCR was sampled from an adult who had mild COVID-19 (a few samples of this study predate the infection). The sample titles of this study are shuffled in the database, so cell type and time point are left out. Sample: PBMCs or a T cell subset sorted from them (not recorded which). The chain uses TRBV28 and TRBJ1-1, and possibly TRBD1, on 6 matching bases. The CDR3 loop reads CASSPPGQPNTEAFF. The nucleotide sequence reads TGTGCCAGCAGTCCCCCGGGACAACCGAACACTGAAGCTTTCTTT.